This is a list of T cell receptor beta chains from one sample in a study of T cell responses to AZD1222 COVID-19 vaccine. Sequenced by immunoSEQ multiplex PCR; TCRdb stores in-frame clones only, minus some. The data contain 95,000 to 110,000 clones, 88% of them singletons. The input for sequencing was peripheral blood, taken on day 0 of AZD1222 vaccination. The receptor set was obtained from an adult in good health. Each CDR3 is given with its conserved first and last residue. D genes are given only for firm matches. Some rows mark clone size as missing; the rest say once, few, many or name a class of expanded clone.

J gene: TRBJ1-6; D gene: TRBD1; clone size: NA; V gene: TRBV14; CDR3 DNA: TGTGCCAGCAGCCAAGTTGGGGACAGCTATAATTCACCCCTCCACTTT; CDR3 protein: CASSQVGDSYNSPLHF
J gene: TRBJ2-5; D gene: TRBD1; clone size: NA; V gene: TRBV11-1; CDR3 DNA: TGTGCCAGCAGCTCCCAACAGGGGCGCTGGGAGACCCAGTACTTC; CDR3 protein: CASSSQQGRWETQYF
J gene: TRBJ2-7; D gene: TRBD1; clone size: NA; V gene: TRBV6-2/TRBV6-3; CDR3 DNA: TGTGCCAGCAGTTCCGGGGGGACAGGGGGCTACGAGCAGTACTTC; CDR3 protein: CASSSGGTGGYEQYF
J gene: TRBJ1-2; D gene: TRBD1; clone size: NA; V gene: TRBV27; CDR3 DNA: TGTGCCAGCAGGCCGCCGGGACAGGGTTTGGGCTATGGCTACACCTTC; CDR3 protein: CASRPPGQGLGYGYTF
J gene: TRBJ2-3; D gene: NA; clone size: NA; V gene: TRBV11-3; CDR3 DNA: TGTGCCAGCAGCTTAGGCGGATATAGCACAGATACGCAGTATTTT; CDR3 protein: CASSLGGYSTDTQYF
J gene: TRBJ1-2; D gene: NA; clone size: NA; V gene: TRBV6-5; CDR3 DNA: TGTGCCAGCAGTTACAATCGAGCGAACTATGGCTACACCTTC; CDR3 protein: CASSYNRANYGYTF
J gene: TRBJ2-2; D gene: TRBD1; clone size: once; V gene: TRBV2; CDR3 DNA: TGTGCCAGCCACAGGGGAGTCGGGGAGCTGTTTTTT; CDR3 protein: CASHRGVGELFF
J gene: TRBJ1-1; D gene: TRBD1; clone size: few; V gene: TRBV11-2; CDR3 DNA: TGTGCCAGCAGCTTAGTATCCGCAGGGGGCACTGAAGCTTTCTTT; CDR3 protein: CASSLVSAGGTEAFF
J gene: TRBJ1-3; D gene: NA; clone size: NA; V gene: TRBV6-2/TRBV6-3; CDR3 DNA: TGTGCCAGCAGTTTCCTAAGAGGCCCTGGAAACACCATATATTTT; CDR3 protein: CASSFLRGPGNTIYF
J gene: TRBJ1-4; D gene: NA; clone size: once; V gene: TRBV11-2; CDR3 DNA: TGTGCCAGCAGCTTAGGCAAGGAGCCAGGGGAAAAACTGTTTTTT; CDR3 protein: CASSLGKEPGEKLFF
J gene: TRBJ1-2; D gene: NA; clone size: NA; V gene: TRBV27; CDR3 DNA: TGTGCCAGCAGCCAAGTCCACTCTGGGGCCTATGGCTACACCTTC; CDR3 protein: CASSQVHSGAYGYTF
J gene: TRBJ2-5; D gene: NA; clone size: NA; V gene: TRBV7-3; CDR3 DNA: TGTGCCAGCAGCCCCTCCGGACTACCCGGGACCCAGTACTTC; CDR3 protein: CASSPSGLPGTQYF
J gene: TRBJ2-7; D gene: TRBD2; clone size: NA; V gene: TRBV3-1/TRBV3-2; CDR3 DNA: TGTGCCAGCAGCCCTCTGGCGGGAGGCGGCGAGCAGTACTTC; CDR3 protein: CASSPLAGGGEQYF
J gene: TRBJ1-3; D gene: TRBD1; clone size: NA; V gene: TRBV18; CDR3 DNA: TGTGCCAGCTCACCCTTCTCCTCACAGGGGGCTGTTGGAAACACCATATATTTT; CDR3 protein: CASSPFSSQGAVGNTIYF
J gene: TRBJ1-2; D gene: TRBD1; clone size: NA; V gene: TRBV7-2; CDR3 DNA: TGTGCCAGCAGGTTTACAGGGGCGGATGGCTACACCTTC; CDR3 protein: CASRFTGADGYTF
J gene: TRBJ1-3; D gene: NA; clone size: NA; V gene: TRBV25-1; CDR3 DNA: TGTGCCAGCAGTGAAACAGCACTCTCTGGAAACACCATATATTTT; CDR3 protein: CASSETALSGNTIYF
J gene: TRBJ1-4; D gene: NA; clone size: NA; V gene: TRBV7-6; CDR3 DNA: TGTGCCAGCAGCGCCACGGGGGCGACAGCGGGAAAACTGTTTTTT; CDR3 protein: CASSATGATAGKLFF
J gene: TRBJ1-2; D gene: NA; clone size: NA; V gene: TRBV10-3; CDR3 DNA: TGTGCCATCAGTGAGCCAGGGGAGTATGGCTACACCTTC; CDR3 protein: CAISEPGEYGYTF
J gene: TRBJ1-1; D gene: NA; clone size: few; V gene: TRBV4-1; CDR3 DNA: TGCGCCAGCAGCCAAGGGGTAAACACTGAAGCTTTCTTT; CDR3 protein: CASSQGVNTEAFF
J gene: TRBJ2-7; D gene: TRBD2; clone size: NA; V gene: TRBV6-2/TRBV6-3; CDR3 DNA: TGTGCCAGCAGTTCATCCCCTATGGGTAGCGGGAGCGAGCAGTACTTC; CDR3 protein: CASSSSPMGSGSEQYF
J gene: TRBJ1-4; D gene: TRBD1; clone size: NA; V gene: TRBV27; CDR3 DNA: TGTGCCAGCAGTGTAGGCCGGGACAGAAATGAAAAACTGTTTTTT; CDR3 protein: CASSVGRDRNEKLFF
J gene: TRBJ1-5; D gene: NA; clone size: NA; V gene: TRBV12-5; CDR3 DNA: TGTGCTAGTACGCGGGGTAAGGGGCAGCCCCAGCATTTT; CDR3 protein: CASTRGKGQPQHF
J gene: TRBJ2-1; D gene: NA; clone size: NA; V gene: TRBV5-1; CDR3 DNA: TGCGCCAGCATCCCGATGTTGGGGGTTGACTACAATGAGCAGTTCTTC; CDR3 protein: CASIPMLGVDYNEQFF
J gene: TRBJ1-1; D gene: TRBD1; clone size: NA; V gene: TRBV10-1; CDR3 DNA: TGCGCCAGCAGTAAAGGGACAGAGAACATGAACACTGAAGCTTTCTTT; CDR3 protein: CASSKGTENMNTEAFF
J gene: TRBJ2-2; D gene: NA; clone size: NA; V gene: TRBV9; CDR3 DNA: TGTGCCAGCAGCGTAGGTGGGGGCGATACCGGGGAGCTGTTTTTT; CDR3 protein: CASSVGGGDTGELFF
J gene: TRBJ2-3; D gene: NA; clone size: NA; V gene: TRBV27; CDR3 DNA: TGTGCCAGCAGTTTATCGGCCGTTGATACGCAGTATTTT; CDR3 protein: CASSLSAVDTQYF
J gene: TRBJ1-6; D gene: NA; clone size: NA; V gene: TRBV7-9; CDR3 DNA: TGTGCCAGCAGCTTTTCGACGGATTCACCCCTCCACTTT; CDR3 protein: CASSFSTDSPLHF
J gene: TRBJ2-2; D gene: TRBD2; clone size: NA; V gene: TRBV5-5; CDR3 DNA: TGTGCCAGCAGCTTGTTTAGCGGGATGAACACCGGGGAGCTGTTTTTT; CDR3 protein: CASSLFSGMNTGELFF
J gene: TRBJ1-2; D gene: NA; clone size: NA; V gene: TRBV25-1; CDR3 DNA: TGTGCCAGCAGTGAAAACCATCAGCTCGGCTACACCTTC; CDR3 protein: CASSENHQLGYTF
J gene: TRBJ1-5; D gene: NA; clone size: once; V gene: TRBV2; CDR3 DNA: TGTGCCAGCAGTGGGAACACGAACCAGGGAGATCAGCCCCAGCATTTT; CDR3 protein: CASSGNTNQGDQPQHF
J gene: TRBJ1-5; D gene: NA; clone size: NA; V gene: TRBV11-2; CDR3 DNA: TGTGCCAGCAGCTCGACTACTGGCAATCAGCCCCAGCATTTT; CDR3 protein: CASSSTTGNQPQHF
J gene: TRBJ1-2; D gene: NA; clone size: NA; V gene: TRBV29-1; CDR3 DNA: TGCAGCGTTGAAGGGCAGGTTCACCACAGAGGTGGCTACACCTTC; CDR3 protein: CSVEGQVHHRGGYTF
J gene: TRBJ1-6; D gene: NA; clone size: NA; V gene: TRBV5-1; CDR3 DNA: TGCGCCAGCAGTTTCCCTTATGTTGAGGCACCCCTCCACTTT; CDR3 protein: CASSFPYVEAPLHF
J gene: TRBJ1-2; D gene: NA; clone size: NA; V gene: TRBV28; CDR3 DNA: TGTGCCAGCAGGCTAACGGGCGGGGGACGGGGCTACACCTTC; CDR3 protein: CASRLTGGGRGYTF
J gene: TRBJ2-7; D gene: NA; clone size: NA; V gene: TRBV10-1; CDR3 DNA: TGCGCCAGCAGTGGATCGGGAGCCTACGAGCAGTACTTC; CDR3 protein: CASSGSGAYEQYF
J gene: TRBJ1-5; D gene: NA; clone size: few; V gene: TRBV7-6; CDR3 DNA: TGTGCCAGCAGCTTAGGAGAAGGAGCGATCCAGCCCCAGCATTTT; CDR3 protein: CASSLGEGAIQPQHF
J gene: TRBJ1-2; D gene: TRBD1; clone size: NA; V gene: TRBV11-2; CDR3 DNA: TGTGCCAGCAGCCCCCGGACAGGGAACTATGGCTACACCTTC; CDR3 protein: CASSPRTGNYGYTF
J gene: TRBJ2-6; D gene: NA; clone size: NA; V gene: TRBV9; CDR3 DNA: TGTGCCAGCAGCGCCAGCTCCTCTGGGGCCAACGTCCTGACTTTC; CDR3 protein: CASSASSSGANVLTF
J gene: TRBJ1-4; D gene: NA; clone size: NA; V gene: TRBV5-4; CDR3 DNA: TGTGCCAGCAGCTTAGGAGGGAGATTTGAAAAACTGTTTTTT; CDR3 protein: CASSLGGRFEKLFF